Listed here are 29 T cell receptor beta chains from one sample, sequenced in a study of somatic mutations in cytotoxic T cells in rheumatoid arthritis. TCRdb's copy holds only in-frame clones and misses some; the assay was immunoSEQ multiplex PCR. There are 25,000 to 30,000 clones in the sample; roughly 82% occur only once, and about 5% lies in the top ten. The sequenced sample consisted of CD8+ T cells sorted from blood. The receptors derive from a man in his fifties or sixties in good health.

This sequence joins TRBV13 and TRBJ2-7; the D is unclear. Germline CDR1 PRHDT, CDR2 FYEKMQ (reference sequence). V lost 3 bases to trimming and J lost 4 bases, with 13 bases between them. The CDR3 is 14 residues long. The DNA for the CDR3 is TGTGCCAGCAGCTTGTGGGGTCGGGCATACGAGCAGTACTTC. This encodes CASSLWGRAYEQYF.

Here the CDR3 DNA reads TGTGCCAGCAGCTCCGGACGGAGCTTCAATCAGCCCCAGCATTTT. This translates into CASSSGRSFNQPQHF. The rearrangement joins TRBV11-3 to TRBJ1-5, with D uncertain. There are 15 residues in the CDR3. Germline CDR1 and CDR2: SGHNT and YENEEA. The germline V and J ends were trimmed by 4 bases and 3 bases, with 13 bases remaining between them.

This clone was detected only a few times. CDR3 protein: CASSSQGGRLNTEAFF. The CDR3 nucleotides read TGTGCCAGCAGCTCACAGGGAGGGAGGTTGAACACTGAAGCTTTCTTT. The rearrangement uses TRBV7-9 and TRBJ1-1; D possibly corresponds to TRBD1 (6 bases). Trimming removed 4 bases at V and 0 bases at J, with 15 bases between. The CDR3 covers 16 residues. Germline V gene lookup returns CDR1 SEHNR and CDR2 FQNEAQ (reference sequence).

The chain has TRBV4-1 and TRBJ1-2; no clear D. Germline V gene lookup returns CDR1 MGHRA and CDR2 YSYEKL. The CDR3 runs to 14 residues. V dropped 4 bases and J dropped 6 bases, with 15 bases sitting between them. The DNA for the CDR3 is TGCGCCAGCAGCCCAAACGGGCAGTCCGATGGCTACACCTTC. This gives the protein CASSPNGQSDGYTF.

Only a few counts were recorded for this clone. V usage is TRBV30 and J usage is TRBJ1-1; weak D call: TRBD1 (5 bases). CDR1 and CDR2 from the germline V gene are GTSNPN and SVGIG (reference sequence). With 3 bases removed from V and 3 bases from J, the gap between germline ends came to 23 bases. This CDR3 is 17 amino acids long. CDR3 bases: TGTGCCTGGAGCCCACTATTAAGGGAAGGGGAGCACACTGAAGCTTTCTTT. Encoded protein: CAWSPLLREGEHTEAFF.

For the CDR3, the DNA is TGTGCCAGCAGTGATGGACAATCATTCGCCTACGAGCAGTACTTC. Its translation: CASSDGQSFAYEQYF. The rearrangement uses TRBV6-1 and TRBJ2-7; D might be TRBD1 (5 bases). The CDR3 spans 15 residues. Per the germline V gene, CDR1 is MNHNS and CDR2 is SASEGT. Trimming removed 3 bases at V and 2 bases at J, with 14 bases between.

The V call is TRBV5-1, the J call TRBJ2-2; D uncertain. The CDR3 is made up of 19 amino acids. The V gene lost 3 bases and the J gene lost 9 bases, with 30 bases spanning the gap. CDR1 and CDR2 (germline): SGHRS, YFSETQ. In DNA form, the CDR3 reads TGCGCCAGCAGCTCCCCCCTCGGGCTCAGCGACTCTAAGAGTAGGGAGCTGTTTTTT. This codes for CASSSPLGLSDSKSRELFF.

The chain has TRBV7-6 and TRBJ1-1; D is perhaps TRBD1 (5 bases). The CDR3 loop spans 12 amino acids. Trimming left V 5 bases short and J 7 bases short, with 11 bases between. Looked up from germline, CDR1 is SGHVS and CDR2 is FNYEAQ. This CDR3 reads CASSLDSIEAFF. CDR3 sequence (DNA): TGTGCCAGCAGCCTAGACAGCATTGAAGCTTTCTTT. Supplemented by reference TRBV7-6 and TRBJ1-1, the full variable domain reads GAGVSQSPRYKVTKRGQDVALRCDPISGHVSLYWYRQALGQGPEFLTYFNYEAQQDKSGLPNDRFSAERPEGSISTLTIQRTEQRDSAMYRCASSLDSIEAFFGQGTRLTVV.

The chain joins TRBV7-9 to TRBJ1-3; D is undetermined. Germline loops: CDR1 SEHNR, CDR2 FQNEAQ (reference sequence). The ends were cut back, 5 bases at V and 0 bases at J, with 17 bases in the middle. This CDR3 has 17 amino acids. Here the CDR3 reads CASSLGSASVSGNTIYF. CDR3 DNA: TGTGCCAGCAGCCTAGGTAGCGCAAGCGTCTCTGGAAACACCATATATTTT.

The table lists this clone with a count of one. The chain links TRBV5-1 to TRBJ2-7; TRBD1 agrees at 7 bases. Trimming cost V 4 bases and J 0 bases; bases outside gene matches: 4. The CDR3 extends over 14 amino acids. Germline loops: CDR1 SGHRS, CDR2 YFSETQ. The CDR3 sequence is CASSPGDSSYEQYF. CDR3 sequence (DNA): TGCGCCAGCAGCCCTGGGGACAGCTCCTACGAGCAGTACTTC.

This clone was detected a few times. The chain carries TRBV2 and TRBJ1-1, with 7 bases fitting TRBD1. CDR3 size: 14 residues. CDR1 is SNHLY and CDR2 is FYNNEI in the germline V gene. The junction had 10 bases not matched to a gene; V was cut back by 6 bases and J by 6 bases. The DNA for the CDR3 is TGTGCCAGCAGCGAAAAAGGGGACAGCCCTGAAGCTTTCTTT. Translating gives CASSEKGDSPEAFF.

The chain is built from TRBV6-5 and TRBJ2-7; 9 positions match TRBD1. V was clipped by 2 bases and J by 4 bases; unmatched bases: 3. The CDR3 loop spans 14 amino acids. The germline gives CDR1 MNHEY, CDR2 SVGAGI. This chain's CDR3 is CASSYTGQGYEQYF. The CDR3 DNA reads TGTGCCAGCAGTTACACCGGACAGGGGTACGAGCAGTACTTC.

The chain joins TRBV9 to TRBJ2-2; TRBD2 matches 7 bases. Germline V lookup: CDR1 SGDLS, CDR2 YYNGEE. After removal of 2 bases from V and 0 bases from J, the junction contained 1 base not matched to a gene. The length of the CDR3 is 15 residues. Here the CDR3 reads CASSVTSANTGELFF. The CDR3, as DNA: TGTGCCAGCAGCGTCACTAGCGCGAACACCGGGGAGCTGTTTTTT.

J is TRBJ2-1 and V is TRBV12-5; D remains ambiguous. Between the trimmed V and J ends, which lost 5 bases and 6 bases, there was a span of 2 bases. This CDR3 region has 10 residues. CDR1 and CDR2 (germline): LGHNT, FRNRAP. The CDR3 DNA reads as TGTGCTAGTGGTACCAATGAGCAGTTCTTC. It is translated as CASGTNEQFF.

The CDR3 coding sequence is TGTGCCAGCAGTTGGGGTACAGGGGGGGGCTACACCTTC. This sequence encodes CASSWGTGGGYTF. The chain carries TRBV27 and TRBJ1-2; TRBD1 matches 8 bases. The CDR3 has 13 residues. Germline values: CDR1 MNHEY, CDR2 SMNVEV (reference sequence). V lost 4 bases to trimming and J lost 8 bases; unmatched junction nucleotides: 6.

This chain uses TRBV10-3 with TRBJ2-2; D remains ambiguous. Trimming took off 5 bases at V and 4 bases at J, with 11 bases between the two ends. The CDR3 has 14 amino acids. Germline loops: CDR1 ENHRY, CDR2 SYGVKD. CDR3 sequence reads: CAISYSGRTGELFF. CDR3 DNA sequence: TGTGCCATCAGTTACAGTGGGCGCACCGGGGAGCTGTTTTTT.

Only a few counts were recorded for this clone. This chain uses TRBV4-1 with TRBJ1-5; the D is unclear. Trimming took 3 bases from V and 0 from J, leaving 6 bases between them. Germline CDR1 reads MGHRA; CDR2 reads YSYEKL. This CDR3 is 14 amino acids long. Here the CDR3 reads CASSQSNSNQPQHF. The CDR3 DNA follows: TGCGCCAGCAGCCAGTCGAATAGCAATCAGCCCCAGCATTTT.

V usage is TRBV5-1 and J usage is TRBJ1-2, with D possibly matching TRBD1 (6 bases). This CDR3 is built from 15 residues. The ends were cut back, 4 bases at V and 5 bases at J, with 18 bases in the middle. Per germline, CDR1 SGHRS and CDR2 YFSETQ. CDR3 sequence reads: CASSKTGTREYGYTF. In DNA, the CDR3 is TGCGCCAGCAGCAAAACCGGGACAAGGGAATATGGCTACACCTTC. Full variable domain (rest looked up from reference TRBV5-1 and TRBJ1-2): KAGVTQTPRYLIKTRGQQVTLSCSPISGHRSVSWYQQTPGQGLQFLFEYFSETQRNKGNFPGRFSGRQFSNSRSEMNVSTLELGDSALYLCASSKTGTREYGYTFGSGTRLTVV.

The chain couples TRBV7-2 to TRBJ2-1; D unclear. The CDR3 is made up of 13 amino acids. CDR1 SGHTA and CDR2 FQGNSA come from the germline V gene. The V gene lost 1 base and the J gene lost 3 bases, with 4 bases spanning the gap. CDR3 region: CASSLDFYNEQFF. CDR3 nucleotides: TGTGCCAGCAGCTTAGACTTCTACAATGAGCAGTTCTTC.

This chain joins TRBV10-3 and TRBJ2-2; D unresolved. V lost 11 bases, J lost 3 bases, and 22 bases lay in between. Germline lookup yields CDR1 ENHRY and CDR2 SYGVKD. This CDR3 is 16 amino acids long. CDR3 in amino acids: CAAQPYSETYTGELFF. DNA for the CDR3: TGTGCCGCCCAACCCTACAGCGAAACTTACACCGGGGAGCTGTTTTTT.

The genes are TRBV7-2 and TRBJ1-1; TRBD1 matches 10 bases. The CDR3 length is 14 residues. Germline CDR1 and CDR2: SGHTA and FQGNSA. V lost 1 base to trimming and J lost 7 bases; unmatched junction nucleotides: 3. The CDR3, as DNA: TGTGCCAGCAGCTTAGGACAGGGGGCTGGTGAAGCTTTCTTT. It encodes CASSLGQGAGEAFF.

The CDR3 loop reads CASSHDRERGYNEQFF. As DNA, the CDR3 is TGTGCCAGCAGCCATGACAGGGAAAGAGGATACAATGAGCAGTTCTTC. The chain is built from TRBV7-9 and TRBJ2-1; TRBD1 agrees at 7 bases. This CDR3 region has 16 residues. Trimming cost V 5 bases and J 4 bases; bases outside gene matches: 11. Germline V CDR1 and CDR2: SEHNR, FQNEAQ (reference sequence).

Remarks on this clone: Mismatch with germline at one junction end may stem from a read error. CDR3 loop: CASSLLTGGLLF. As DNA, the CDR3 is TGTGCCAGCAGTCTTTTAACGGGGGGTTTACTGTTC. V is TRBV27 and J is TRBJ2-7, with 7 bases that match TRBD2. Germline lookup yields CDR1 MNHEY and CDR2 SMNVEV (reference sequence). This CDR3 region has 12 residues.

V gene TRBV19 combines with J gene TRBJ2-7; possible D gene TRBD2, 6 bases. Germline V lookup: CDR1 LNHDA, CDR2 SQIVND (reference sequence). CDR3 length: 14 residues. V gave up 6 bases and J gave up 0 bases, with 12 bases separating them. The CDR3 DNA reads as TGTGCCAGTAGGAGGCGGGGCTCCTCCTACGAGCAGTACTTC. It yields the protein CASRRRGSSYEQYF.

The rearrangement links TRBV21-1 to TRBJ2-1; the table gives TRBD1 as D, unverified against the DNA. TRBV21-1 is a known pseudogene. This CDR3 has 17 amino acids. CDR3 bases: TGTGCCAGCAGCAAAGCGAAGGGCCAGGGGGCGAAAAATGAGCAGTTCTTC. It yields the protein CASSKAKGQGAKNEQFF.

V gene TRBV7-6 combines with J gene TRBJ2-1, with D possibly TRBD2 on 6 matching bases. Germline CDR1 SGHVS, CDR2 FNYEAQ. This CDR3 has 15 residues. The V and J ends lost 5 bases and 2 bases respectively, with 13 bases between them. DNA of the CDR3: TGTGCCAGCAGCCACGAGACTAGTCCCTACAATGAGCAGTTCTTC. It codes for CASSHETSPYNEQFF. Looking up the rest from reference TRBV7-6 and TRBJ2-1 gives the full variable domain: GAGVSQSPRYKVTKRGQDVALRCDPISGHVSLYWYRQALGQGPEFLTYFNYEAQQDKSGLPNDRFSAERPEGSISTLTIQRTEQRDSAMYRCASSHETSPYNEQFFGPGTRLTVL.

The chain has TRBV28 and TRBJ2-3; no firm D call. V was cut by 6 bases and J by 1 base, with 8 bases left in between. The germline V gene encodes CDR1 MDHEN and CDR2 SYDVKM. The CDR3 is 13 residues long. CDR3 sequence (DNA): TGTGCCAGCAGCATTTGGCGCACAGATACGCAGTATTTT. This codes for CASSIWRTDTQYF.

The chain carries TRBV4-1 and TRBJ2-2, with TRBD1 matching over 7 bases. Germline V CDR1 and CDR2: MGHRA, YSYEKL. The CDR3 is made up of 16 amino acids. J lost 1 base, V lost 5 bases, and 7 bases had no gene match. CDR3 sequence: CASSERQGRNTGELFF. In nucleotides, the CDR3 is TGCGCCAGCAGCGAGCGACAGGGACGGAACACCGGGGAGCTGTTTTTT.

The rearrangement joins TRBV6-1 to TRBJ2-7, with a weak D call TRBD1 (6 bases). The CDR3 loop spans 13 amino acids. Per the germline V gene, CDR1 is MNHNS and CDR2 is SASEGT. Trimming cost V 3 bases and J 3 bases, with 9 bases left between them. The CDR3 region is CASSEGTNYEQYF. The CDR3, as DNA: TGTGCCAGCAGTGAGGGGACAAACTACGAGCAGTACTTC.